The present entry profiles one T cell receptor beta chain with its context. Its antigen is still unknown. The PCR contained 60 Vbeta and 13 Jbeta primers. Data came from immunoSEQ multiplex PCR; TCRdb stores just in-frame clones and leaves some out. Of roughly 290,000 clones in the sample, about 80% were seen once. This CDR3 is 14 amino acids long. Germline CDR1 reads GTSNPN; CDR2 reads SVGIG (reference sequence). With 2 bases removed from V and 1 base from J, the gap between germline ends came to 11 bases. This entry belongs to a study of cytomegalovirus exposure and HLA in healthy donors. General study results and limits: An analysis that came later showed most CMV-associated TCR beta chains appearing HLA-restricted.

The sample was PBMCs. The source is a girl aged 2 to 10 in good health and CMV-seronegative. V is TRBV30 and J is TRBJ1-1, with D uncertain. The CDR3 coding sequence is TGTGCCTGGAGTAGCGGACTCGGGAACACTGAAGCTTTCTTT. This gives the protein CAWSSGLGNTEAFF.